This entry concerns a single T cell receptor (beta chain). The CDR3 is made up of 16 amino acids. V dropped 3 bases and J dropped 2; count of bases not matched to a gene: 5. Germline V gene lookup returns CDR1 ENHRY and CDR2 SYGVKD. This specimen belongs to a study of blood T cell repertoires in COVID-19. Study background: Some COVID-19 samples were acute and others convalescent; all came from the United States, Italy and Spain. T cells, B-cell-depleted T cells, or PBMCs supplied cDNA or gDNA.

Measured with immunoSEQ multiplex PCR; TCRdb has only the in-frame clones, and not every one. The sample lists approximately 63,000 clones; roughly 88% were seen once. The source of this sequence is a woman of 80 years or more with active COVID-19. This chain joins TRBV10-3 and TRBJ2-5; TRBD2 aligns across 11 bases. Material: peripheral blood. DNA for the CDR3: TGTGCCATCAGTGATCGACTAGCGGGGTTACAAGAGACCCAGTACTTC. Translating it yields CAISDRLAGLQETQYF.